Following are 32 T cell receptor beta chains from one sample sequenced in a study of T cells in Graves' hyperthyroidism and ophthalmopathy. Amplification of TCR beta CDR3 regions used RNA as the template. First-round RT-PCR of the TCR CDR3 relied on the HTBI primer set. TCRdb ran MiXCR on the multiplex PCR reads and lists one entry per CDR3 protein. The data show 500,000 to 550,000 distinct CDR3 sequences, 15% to 20% seen once. Sequencing was carried out using blood. The receptors stem from a man in his forties with Graves' ophthalmopathy.

This clonotype was seen more than once but under ten times. V gene TRBV11-2 combines with J gene TRBJ2-1, with 9 bases lining up with TRBD2. The CDR3 totals 18 residues. Germline V CDR1 and CDR2: SGHAT, FQNNGV. V gave up 8 bases and J gave up 7 bases; unmatched junction bases: 21. The CDR3 DNA reads TGTGCCAGCGGATACCCCCCTACCGGGACTAGCAAAGGGAATGAGCAGTTCTTC. Its translation: CASGYPPTGTSKGNEQFF.

The rearrangement links TRBV6-1 to TRBJ1-6; 7 bases line up with TRBD1. Germline trimming cut 10 bases from V and 5 bases from J; bases unmatched to any gene: 14. CDR3 size: 16 residues. CDR1 and CDR2 from the germline V gene are MNHNS and SASEGT. The CDR3 loop reads CANPKTRGLDNSPLHF. The CDR3, as DNA: TGTGCCAACCCCAAGACAAGGGGGCTCGATAATTCACCCCTCCACTTT.

The rearrangement links TRBV5-1 to TRBJ2-3; tentative D call: TRBD2 (6 bases). V lost 9 bases and J lost 4, with 15 bases in between. Germline CDR1 SGHRS, CDR2 YFSETQ. The CDR3 is 13 amino acids. Written as DNA, the CDR3 is TGCGCCATTGGGAGGCGTGCCCCAGATACGCAGTATTTT. It yields the protein CAIGRRAPDTQYF.

This clonotype turned up a few times. V is TRBV7-9 and J is TRBJ2-7; 7 bases line up with TRBD1. V was clipped by 3 bases and J by 7 bases; unmatched bases: 6. The length of the CDR3 is 13 residues. Germline CDR1 SEHNR, CDR2 FQNEAQ (reference sequence). CDR3 nucleotide sequence: TGTGCCAGCAGCTTGACAGGGCCGGGGGAGCAGTACTTC. It specifies CASSLTGPGEQYF. Based on the CDR3 plus reference TRBV7-9 and TRBJ2-7, the full variable domain is DTGVSQNPRHKITKRGQNVTFRCDPISEHNRLYWYRQTLGQGPEFLTYFQNEAQLEKSRLLSDRFSAERPKGSFSTLEIQRTEQGDSAMYLCASSLTGPGEQYFGPGTRLTVT.

V gene TRBV29-1 combines with J gene TRBJ2-7; no reliable D call. Trimming removed 6 bases from V and 0 bases from J, with 12 bases in between. The CDR3 length is 13 residues. Per germline, CDR1 SQVTM and CDR2 ANQGSEA. CDR3 in amino acids: CSVLTLSSYEQYF. CDR3 nucleotides: TGCAGCGTCTTAACCTTAAGCTCCTACGAGCAGTACTTC.

This clonotype appeared many times. This chain connects TRBV20-1 to TRBJ2-7; 15 positions match TRBD2. Looked up from germline, CDR1 is DFQATT and CDR2 is SNEGSKA (reference sequence). CDR3 length: 14 amino acids. V dropped 6 bases and J dropped 5; count of bases not matched to a gene: 5. CDR3 in amino acids: CSARWTSGRDEQYF. CDR3 DNA: TGCAGTGCCCGGTGGACTAGCGGGAGGGACGAGCAGTACTTC.

The genes are TRBV6-2 or TRBV6-3 and TRBJ2-7; 7 nucleotides line up with TRBD1. Germline lookup yields CDR1 MNHEY and CDR2 SVGEGT. The CDR3 length is 13 residues. V lost 6 bases to trimming and J lost 7 bases; unmatched junction nucleotides: 9. Here the CDR3 DNA reads TGTGCCAGCAGGATGACAGGGCTGGGGGAGCAGTACTTC. As protein: CASRMTGLGEQYF.

This clonotype was counted ten times or more. The CDR3 sequence: CATSRQGTSRTEAFF. In DNA form, the CDR3 reads TGTGCCACCAGCCGCCAAGGGACGTCGAGGACTGAAGCTTTCTTT. This chain uses TRBV15 with TRBJ1-1; a weak D match, TRBD1 (5 bases). Germline CDR1 LNHNV, CDR2 YYDKDF (reference sequence). V was trimmed by 5 bases and J by 5 bases, leaving 18 bases between them. This CDR3 spans 15 amino acids.

This chain links TRBV28 with TRBJ1-5, with D uncertain. The CDR3 is 15 amino acids. The ends were cut back, 6 bases at V and 7 bases at J, with 19 bases in the middle. The V gene's germline CDR1 is MDHEN and CDR2 SYDVKM. The DNA of the CDR3 is TGTGCCAGCAGCCTCTTCGGTCGTGCTAGACAGCCCCAGCATTTT. Its translation is CASSLFGRARQPQHF.

This clonotype has just a few counts. As DNA, the CDR3 is TGTGCCAGAATACGGGACAGGGGGTTCCACGAGCAGTACTTC. It translates to CARIRDRGFHEQYF. V gene TRBV9 combines with J gene TRBJ2-7; 11 nucleotides align to TRBD1. J gave up 5 bases and V 8 bases, and 9 bases lay outside the gene matches. Germline CDR1 reads SGDLS; CDR2 reads YYNGEE. The CDR3 is 14 residues long. Filled out from reference TRBV9 and TRBJ2-7, the complete variable domain reads DSGVTQTPKHLITATGQRVTLRCSPRSGDLSVYWYQQSLDQGLQFLIQYYNGEERAKGNILERFSAQQFPDLHSELNLSSLELGDSALYFCARIRDRGFHEQYFGPGTRLTVT.

The gene calls are TRBV27 and TRBJ2-1; D uncertain. The CDR3 sequence is 14 residues long. Germline V gives CDR1 MNHEY, CDR2 SMNVEV (reference sequence). V lost 3 bases and J lost 6, with 12 bases in between. CDR3 nucleotide sequence: TGTGCCAGCAGTTTGGTGGACCCGGGCAATGAGCAGTTCTTC. Amino acids: CASSLVDPGNEQFF.

J is TRBJ1-1 and V is TRBV20-1, with D possibly TRBD1 on 6 matching bases. V was trimmed by 2 bases and J by 5 bases, leaving 12 bases between them. This CDR3 has 13 residues. CDR1 DFQATT and CDR2 SNEGSKA come from the germline V gene (reference sequence). In DNA, the CDR3 is TGCAGTGCTAGACTCTGGGGGCCAACTGAAGCTTTCTTT. Translated, it gives CSARLWGPTEAFF.

The chain carries TRBV20-1 and TRBJ2-5; perhaps TRBD1 as D (5 bases). This CDR3 is built from 16 residues. Germline V gene lookup returns CDR1 DFQATT and CDR2 SNEGSKA (reference sequence). The V end lost 0 bases, the J end lost 4 bases, and 18 bases lay between the germline ends. The CDR3 is CSARDLTSFRGETQYF. The CDR3 region has the DNA TGCAGTGCTAGAGATCTAACCTCATTTAGGGGAGAGACCCAGTACTTC.

Ten or more counts support this clonotype. The chain couples TRBV7-2 to TRBJ2-3; a possible D gene is TRBD2 (6 bases). Germline-derived CDR1 and CDR2 are SGHTA and FQGNSA. The germline V and J ends were trimmed by 2 bases and 1 base, with 13 bases remaining between them. The CDR3 extends over 16 amino acids. This CDR3 reads CASSLWGGDRTDTQYF. The CDR3 DNA is TGTGCCAGCAGCTTATGGGGCGGGGATCGCACAGATACGCAGTATTTT.

The V and J genes are TRBV7-9 and TRBJ1-5; D gene unclear. CDR3 length equals 15 residues. V lost 1 base and J 3 bases, leaving 10 bases between the germline ends. Germline CDR1 is SEHNR and CDR2 is FQNEAQ (reference sequence). The CDR3 reads CASSLGQDYNQPQHF. The CDR3 DNA follows: TGTGCCAGCAGCTTAGGGCAGGACTACAATCAGCCCCAGCATTTT.

This clonotype was seen many times. J is TRBJ2-7 and V is TRBV12-3 or TRBV12-4; TRBD2 agrees at 10 bases. Trimming removed 5 bases from V and 3 bases from J; junction bases left unmatched: 13. The length of the CDR3 is 17 residues. In DNA form, the CDR3 reads TGTGCCAGCAGTCCTCCCGGGACTAGCGCCTCTTACTACGAGCAGTACTTC. Its protein product is CASSPPGTSASYYEQYF.

This clonotype was seen only a few times. The chain joins TRBV7-9 to TRBJ2-7; the match to TRBD1 covers 9 bases. Per the germline V gene, CDR1 is SEHNR and CDR2 is FQNEAQ (reference sequence). The CDR3 runs to 19 residues. V dropped 0 bases and J dropped 3; count of bases not matched to a gene: 15. The chain's CDR3 is CASSLARTGVKAKIYEQYF. For the CDR3, the DNA is TGTGCCAGCAGCTTAGCGAGGACAGGGGTAAAAGCCAAAATCTACGAGCAGTACTTC.

At least ten counts were recorded for this clonotype. The rearrangement links TRBV20-1 to TRBJ2-5, with D hard to call. The CDR3 totals 17 residues. Trimming removed 1 base at V and 2 bases at J, with 20 bases between. The germline gives CDR1 DFQATT, CDR2 SNEGSKA (reference sequence). As DNA, the CDR3 is TGCAGTGCTAGAGCGGCGAGGCGATTCCTGGTTCAAGAGACCCAGTACTTC. Amino acid sequence: CSARAARRFLVQETQYF.

This clonotype was observed a few times. This sequence joins TRBV7-2 and TRBJ2-5; 8 bases fit TRBD2. This CDR3 comprises 14 residues. Trimming removed 5 bases from V and 4 bases from J; junction bases left unmatched: 6. Germline CDR1 reads SGHTA; CDR2 reads FQGNSA. The CDR3 loop reads CASSRGGAGETQYF. The CDR3 DNA is TGTGCCAGCAGCCGGGGGGGGGCTGGAGAGACCCAGTACTTC.

This clonotype was detected ten times or more. V and J are TRBV30 and TRBJ2-3; no clear D. V lost 4 bases to trimming and J lost 4 bases, with 9 bases between them. CDR1 is GTSNPN and CDR2 is SVGIG in the germline V gene (reference sequence). There are 12 residues in the CDR3. DNA for the CDR3: TGTGCCTGGATTGAGCCCTCAGATACGCAGTATTTT. This translates into CAWIEPSDTQYF.

The V gene is TRBV7-9, the J gene TRBJ1-2, with 9 bases that match TRBD1. CDR1 is SEHNR and CDR2 is FQNEAQ in the germline V gene (reference sequence). V lost 7 bases to trimming and J lost 2 bases; unmatched junction nucleotides: 8. The CDR3 spans 15 residues. The CDR3 spells CASTRPGQGNYGYTF. The CDR3 region has the DNA TGTGCCAGCACGCGACCGGGACAGGGAAACTATGGCTACACCTTC.

This clonotype came up a few times. The rearrangement joins TRBV20-1 to TRBJ2-1, with 7 bases lining up with TRBD1. The CDR3 contains 13 residues. CDR1 is DFQATT and CDR2 is SNEGSKA in the germline V gene (reference sequence). Trimming took 5 bases from V and 12 from J; bases not matched to a gene: 13. The CDR3 reads CSAPDRLLPGQFF. CDR3 DNA sequence: TGCAGTGCTCCGGACAGGCTACTACCGGGGCAGTTCTTC.

This clonotype occurred a few times. V gene TRBV27 combines with J gene TRBJ2-7; D is possibly TRBD1 (6 bases). Germline CDR1 reads MNHEY; CDR2 reads SMNVEV (reference sequence). The germline V and J ends were trimmed by 2 bases and 3 bases, with 14 bases remaining between them. The CDR3 totals 15 residues. The CDR3 loop reads CASSLKGDVVYEQYF. The CDR3 nucleotides are TGTGCCAGCAGTTTAAAGGGGGACGTAGTCTACGAGCAGTACTTC.

The chain employs TRBV7-8 and TRBJ1-2, with 9 bases matching TRBD1. V dropped 5 bases and J dropped 4; count of bases not matched to a gene: 11. From germline, CDR1 is SGHVS and CDR2 FQNEAQ. The CDR3 sequence is 16 residues long. The CDR3: CASSRTGGAYFYGYTF. The CDR3 nucleotides are TGTGCCAGCAGCAGAACAGGGGGCGCGTACTTCTATGGCTACACCTTC.

V gene TRBV6-1 combines with J gene TRBJ1-1; tentatively, D is TRBD1 (5 bases). Between the trimmed V and J ends, which lost 6 bases and 9 bases, there was a span of 14 bases. The CDR3 is made up of 12 amino acids. Germline assignment: CDR1 MNHNS and CDR2 SASEGT. In nucleotides, the CDR3 is TGTGCCAGCAGCGAGGGACGGAATAAAGCTTTCTTT. The encoded protein is CASSEGRNKAFF.

In this sample, this clonotype turned up many times. CDR3 nucleotides: TGTGCCAGCAGCGTGGACAGGGGTCACTACGAGCAGTACTTC. Translation: CASSVDRGHYEQYF. The gene calls are TRBV11-1 and TRBJ2-7; TRBD1 agrees at 9 bases. V lost 5 bases and J lost 3; bases outside the gene matches: 5. The CDR3 consists of 14 residues. Per the germline V gene, CDR1 is SGHAT and CDR2 is FQDESV (reference sequence).

This clonotype has ten or more counts. V usage is TRBV28 and J usage is TRBJ2-3, with 11 bases matching TRBD1. The CDR3 sequence is 19 residues long. Germline loops: CDR1 MDHEN, CDR2 SYDVKM. Unmatched junction bases numbered 9, after V lost 1 base and J lost 0 bases. The CDR3 sequence: CASSLFGQGAPTSTDTQYF. CDR3 bases: TGTGCCAGCAGTTTATTTGGACAGGGGGCACCGACCAGCACAGATACGCAGTATTTT.

The table lists this clonotype with many counts. This rearrangement joins TRBV2 to TRBJ2-3; D unresolved. The CDR3 consists of 11 residues. V was trimmed by 4 bases and J by 4 bases, leaving 3 bases between them. The germline V gene has CDR1 SNHLY and CDR2 FYNNEI. The CDR3 DNA sequence: TGTGCCAGCAGTGCGGCAGATACGCAGTATTTT. This translates into CASSAADTQYF.

The chain employs TRBV28 and TRBJ2-1; TRBD2 matches at 10 bases. Germline V CDR1 and CDR2: MDHEN, SYDVKM. After removal of 6 bases from V and 9 bases from J, the junction contained 11 bases not matched to a gene. This CDR3 has 15 residues. Written as DNA, the CDR3 is TGTGCCAGCAGCCGGACCGGGACTAGCGTTCGTGAGCAGTTCTTC. Its translation: CASSRTGTSVREQFF.

V is TRBV6-1 and J is TRBJ2-1, with 8 bases identical to TRBD1. Germline V gives CDR1 MNHNS, CDR2 SASEGT. The CDR3 spans 15 residues. J lost 5 bases, V lost 6 bases, and 9 bases had no gene match. As DNA, the CDR3 is TGTGCCAGCAGCTTTAGACAGGGGAGTAACAATGAGCAGTTCTTC. It specifies CASSFRQGSNNEQFF.

V is TRBV5-8 and J is TRBJ1-4; D is unresolved. The germline CDR1 and CDR2 sequences are SGHTS and YDEGEE. V was trimmed by 4 bases and J by 8 bases, leaving 12 bases between them. This CDR3 has 13 residues. DNA for the CDR3: TGTGCCAGCAGCCCGGGGTTACGGGAAAAACTGTTTTTT. This encodes CASSPGLREKLFF.

This chain joins TRBV18 and TRBJ2-1; 7 nucleotides line up with TRBD2. Germline V gives CDR1 KGHSH, CDR2 LQKENI. V shed 6 bases and J 4 bases; nucleotides not matched to a gene: 9. This CDR3 comprises 15 residues. The chain's CDR3 is CASSWGEGPYNEQFF. CDR3 nucleotide sequence: TGTGCCAGCTCCTGGGGGGAGGGCCCTTACAATGAGCAGTTCTTC.